One and the same sample provided the 28 T cell receptor beta chains below, sequenced in a study of cytomegalovirus exposure and HLA in healthy donors. The protocol was immunoSEQ multiplex PCR, while the TCRdb copy is restricted to in-frame clones and leaves out a portion. Of 150,000 to 200,000 clones in the sample, nearly 90% are singletons; the top ten hold approximately 10%. What was sequenced was PBMCs. The receptors shown here come from a woman between 18 and 29 years old in good health and CMV-seropositive.

The gene calls are TRBV5-1 and TRBJ2-1; 9 bases agree with TRBD2. The V gene's germline CDR1 is SGHRS and CDR2 YFSETQ. With V trimmed by 1 base and J by 0 bases, 2 bases remained unmatched. The CDR3 is made up of 16 amino acids. The CDR3 DNA sequence: TGCGCCAGCAGCTTGAGCGGGAGGATCTCCTACAATGAGCAGTTCTTC. Its translation: CASSLSGRISYNEQFF.

The V gene is TRBV5-1, the J gene TRBJ2-4; TRBD1 matches at 12 bases. The ends lost 3 bases at V and 6 bases at J; junction bases unmatched: 10. Germline assignment: CDR1 SGHRS and CDR2 YFSETQ. The CDR3 has 17 amino acids. In DNA, the CDR3 is TGCGCCAGCAGCTCGGGGACAGGGGGCCGTTTGTTAAACATTCAGTACTTC. Amino acid sequence: CASSSGTGGRLLNIQYF.

CDR3 nucleotide sequence: TGTGCCAGCGGCCGGGACAGGGGGAACACTGAAGCTTTCTTT. Residues: CASGRDRGNTEAFF. V gene TRBV6-1 combines with J gene TRBJ1-1; the match to TRBD1 covers 10 bases. Per germline, CDR1 MNHNS and CDR2 SASEGT. The CDR3 is 14 amino acids. The ends lost 8 bases at V and 1 base at J; junction bases unmatched: 4.

This chain joins TRBV15 and TRBJ2-3; TRBD1 agrees at 9 bases. Trimming at V came to 6 bases and at J to 5 bases, leaving 15 bases not matched to a gene. CDR3 length equals 17 residues. Looked up from germline, CDR1 is LNHNV and CDR2 is YYDKDF (reference sequence). CDR3 loop: CATRETLTQGARDTQYF. The DNA for the CDR3 is TGTGCCACCAGAGAGACGCTCACACAGGGGGCAAGAGATACGCAGTATTTT.

Only a few counts were recorded for this clone. The rearrangement links TRBV19 to TRBJ2-5; the match to TRBD2 covers 10 bases. The length of the CDR3 is 17 residues. The germline gives CDR1 LNHDA, CDR2 SQIVND (reference sequence). V was pared by 4 bases and J by 4 bases, with 12 bases of the junction left unmatched. CDR3 coding DNA: TGTGCCAGTAGTACATCAGCGGGAGGGAGGTCGGTAGAGACCCAGTACTTC. This codes for CASSTSAGGRSVETQYF.

The genes are TRBV18 and TRBJ1-2, with 9 bases lining up with TRBD1. Germline V CDR1 and CDR2: KGHSH, LQKENI. This CDR3 is built from 15 residues. V lost 6 bases to trimming and J lost 6 bases; unmatched junction nucleotides: 11. In DNA, the CDR3 is TGTGCCAGCTCCCCCGGGACAGGGAGGCCGGATGGCTACACCTTC. Protein product: CASSPGTGRPDGYTF.

The chain combines TRBV7-2 with TRBJ2-1; 8 nucleotides align to TRBD2. The CDR3 has 17 residues. Trimming at V came to 6 bases and at J to 2 bases, leaving 12 bases not matched to a gene. The V gene's germline CDR1 is SGHTA and CDR2 FQGNSA. The CDR3, as DNA: TGTGCCAGCAGTCCGCAGGTTAGAGCGGGAGCCTACAATGAGCAGTTCTTC. Translation gives CASSPQVRAGAYNEQFF.

The genes are TRBV18 and TRBJ2-6; D gene unclear. Germline CDR1 KGHSH, CDR2 LQKENI. The CDR3 contains 16 residues. The ends were cut back, 2 bases at V and 0 bases at J, with 8 bases in the middle. In DNA, the CDR3 is TGTGCCAGCTCACCAAGTCAGTCCTCTGGGGCCAACGTCCTGACTTTC. The encoded protein is CASSPSQSSGANVLTF.

The chain has TRBV28 and TRBJ2-7; 8 nucleotides agree with TRBD1. From germline, CDR1 is MDHEN and CDR2 SYDVKM. The junction had 14 bases not matched to a gene; V was cut back by 9 bases and J by 7 bases. This CDR3 spans 14 amino acids. The CDR3 here is CASTSGTGLREQYF. CDR3 DNA sequence: TGTGCCAGTACGTCCGGGACAGGCCTCCGGGAGCAGTACTTC.

This chain connects TRBV5-1 to TRBJ2-1; D gene ambiguous. CDR1 and CDR2 (germline): SGHRS, YFSETQ. V dropped 2 bases and J dropped 2 bases, with 8 bases sitting between them. The CDR3 consists of 14 residues. The CDR3 region is CASSFETPYNEQFF. CDR3 coding DNA: TGCGCCAGCAGCTTTGAGACACCCTACAATGAGCAGTTCTTC.

The chain is built from TRBV19 and TRBJ2-4, with TRBD2 matching 9 bases. This CDR3 has 17 residues. Trimming at V came to 3 bases and at J to 5 bases, leaving 11 bases not matched to a gene. Germline-derived CDR1 and CDR2 are LNHDA and SQIVND (reference sequence). The CDR3 DNA reads as TGTGCCAGTAGTATTGGAGGCGGGAGGGCCGTTGAAAACATTCAGTACTTC. Its protein product is CASSIGGGRAVENIQYF.

The chain carries TRBV4-1 and TRBJ2-1; TRBD1 matches at 7 bases. The ends lost 0 bases at V and 7 bases at J; junction bases unmatched: 6. This CDR3 has 15 amino acids. Germline loops: CDR1 MGHRA, CDR2 YSYEKL. The CDR3 nucleotides are TGCGCCAGCAGCCAAGACACAGGGGTTAGAAATGAGCAGTTCTTC. Its protein is CASSQDTGVRNEQFF.

The chain employs TRBV19 and TRBJ1-2; D might be TRBD1 (5 bases). This CDR3 has 12 amino acids. Germline V gene sequence: CDR1 LNHDA, CDR2 SQIVND (reference sequence). V lost 3 bases to trimming and J lost 6 bases, with 8 bases between them. The CDR3 loop reads CASSMTVDGYTF. The CDR3 nucleotides are TGTGCCAGTAGTATGACAGTGGATGGCTACACCTTC.

CDR3 sequence (DNA): TGTGCCAGTAGTATTGGTGGACAGGGTTATCAGCCCCAGCATTTT. Encoded protein: CASSIGGQGYQPQHF. This rearrangement joins TRBV19 to TRBJ1-5; 8 bases fit TRBD1. CDR1 and CDR2 (germline): LNHDA, SQIVND (reference sequence). This CDR3 comprises 15 residues. Unmatched junction bases numbered 6, after V lost 3 bases and J lost 5 bases.

This rearrangement joins TRBV6-1 to TRBJ2-3; TRBD2 is a possible D gene (6 bases). The CDR3 totals 16 residues. Germline V gives CDR1 MNHNS, CDR2 SASEGT. The V end lost 0 bases, the J end lost 0 bases, and 10 bases lay between the germline ends. The CDR3 DNA reads as TGTGCCAGCAGTGAAGCGGAGGGACTCAGCACAGATACGCAGTATTTT. Its protein is CASSEAEGLSTDTQYF.

The chain joins TRBV19 to TRBJ2-7; 9 positions match TRBD2. The CDR3 has 15 residues. V lost 5 bases and J lost 4; bases outside the gene matches: 9. Germline CDR1 is LNHDA and CDR2 is SQIVND (reference sequence). The CDR3 here is CASSPTGLAFYEQYF. In nucleotides, the CDR3 is TGTGCCAGTAGTCCGACGGGACTAGCCTTTTACGAGCAGTACTTC.

The rearrangement joins TRBV9 to TRBJ2-1, with 9 bases identical to TRBD1. Per germline, CDR1 SGDLS and CDR2 YYNGEE. CDR3 length: 16 amino acids. Trimming removed 0 bases from V and 8 bases from J; junction bases left unmatched: 9. CDR3 sequence reads: CASSVDPYRGRDEQFF. In DNA form, the CDR3 reads TGTGCCAGCAGCGTAGACCCCTACAGGGGGCGCGATGAGCAGTTCTTC.

The chain carries TRBV5-4 and TRBJ1-5; 7 bases are a match to TRBD1. The CDR3 consists of 13 residues. The germline gives CDR1 SGHNT, CDR2 YYREEE (reference sequence). The V gene end was trimmed by 4 bases and the J gene end by 4 bases; junction bases not matched to a gene: 2. CDR3 sequence (DNA): TGTGCCAGCAGCCCGGACAGGAATCAGCCCCAGCATTTT. Translated: CASSPDRNQPQHF.

This clone came up a few times. The chain combines TRBV30 with TRBJ1-5, with D unclear. The CDR3 sequence is 13 residues long. CDR1 and CDR2 from the germline V gene are GTSNPN and SVGIG (reference sequence). Trimming pared 2 bases from V and 4 bases from J, leaving 9 bases between. The CDR3 nucleotides are TGTGCCTGGAGTCACGACGGGAATCAGCCCCAGCATTTT. This translates into CAWSHDGNQPQHF.

This clone was recorded a few times. The chain joins TRBV6-1 to TRBJ2-7; 9 nucleotides agree with TRBD2. Germline V CDR1 and CDR2: MNHNS, SASEGT. This CDR3 is built from 15 residues. The V and J ends lost 3 bases and 0 bases, in that order; junction bases with no gene match: 3. The CDR3 nucleotides read TGTGCCAGCAGTGACCTAGCGGGATTCTCCTACGAGCAGTACTTC. Protein: CASSDLAGFSYEQYF.

The chain recombines TRBV2 with TRBJ2-1, with 14 bases aligning to TRBD2. This CDR3 has 22 amino acids. Germline assignment: CDR1 SNHLY and CDR2 FYNNEI. Trimming cost V 10 bases and J 2 bases; bases outside gene matches: 25. This chain's CDR3 is CATKVGAGTSGSPGRAYNEQFF. The DNA for the CDR3 is TGTGCCACCAAGGTTGGGGCCGGGACTAGCGGGAGCCCCGGGCGGGCCTACAATGAGCAGTTCTTC.

V and J are TRBV5-1 and TRBJ1-4; 8 bases align to TRBD1. V gave up 4 bases and J gave up 2 bases; unmatched junction bases: 10. The CDR3 is 17 residues long. CDR1 and CDR2 (germline): SGHRS, YFSETQ. The CDR3 coding sequence is TGCGCCAGCAGCCTGGCCCCTCAGGGGGCGACTAATGAAAAACTGTTTTTT. Translating gives CASSLAPQGATNEKLFF.

J is TRBJ1-3 and V is TRBV7-3; 9 bases line up with TRBD1. Germline V gives CDR1 SGHTA, CDR2 FQGTGA. Losses at the gene ends were 5 bases for V and 2 bases for J; bases not matched to a gene: 4. The CDR3 totals 15 residues. This chain's CDR3 is CASSIGTGTGNTIYF. CDR3 nucleotides: TGTGCCAGCAGCATTGGGACAGGGACTGGAAACACCATATATTTT.

A few counts support this clone. The chain couples TRBV18 to TRBJ2-2, with 9 bases aligning to TRBD1. The V and J ends lost 3 bases and 4 bases, in that order; junction bases with no gene match: 6. This CDR3 contains 16 residues. In germline, CDR1 is KGHSH, CDR2 LQKENI. Here the CDR3 reads CASSPRQGDGTGELFF. In nucleotides, the CDR3 is TGTGCCAGCTCACCTCGACAGGGGGACGGCACCGGGGAGCTGTTTTTT.

About this clone: Other nucleotide sequences from this sample produce the same CDR3. The chain combines TRBV6-5 with TRBJ1-4; 10 nucleotides match TRBD1. V lost 0 bases to trimming and J lost 8 bases; unmatched junction nucleotides: 3. Germline CDR1 reads MNHEY; CDR2 reads SVGAGI. This CDR3 is 15 amino acids long. CDR3 DNA sequence: TGTGCCAGCAGTTACTCCGGGACAGGGGACGAAAAACTGTTTTTT. Amino acid sequence: CASSYSGTGDEKLFF.

J is TRBJ2-3 and V is TRBV28; D is possibly TRBD1 (5 bases). Germline CDR1 reads MDHEN; CDR2 reads SYDVKM. CDR3 length: 14 residues. Between the trimmed V and J ends, which lost 5 bases and 1 base, there was a span of 10 bases. The CDR3: CASSGATGTDTQYF. The CDR3, as DNA: TGTGCCAGCAGTGGCGCGACAGGCACAGATACGCAGTATTTT. Variable domain in full (rest from reference TRBV28 and TRBJ2-3): DVKVTQSSRYLVKRTGEKVFLECVQDMDHENMFWYRQDPGLGLRLIYFSYDVKMKEKGDIPEGYSVSREKKERFSLILESASTNQTSMYLCASSGATGTDTQYFGPGTRLTVL.

Only a few counts were recorded for this clone. The chain carries TRBV7-9 and TRBJ1-2; D ambiguous. Germline CDR1 and CDR2: SEHNR and FQNEAQ (reference sequence). The CDR3 sequence is 14 residues long. The V end was cut by 5 bases, the J end by 3 bases, with 13 bases between. CDR3 protein: CASSPTLLDYGYTF. In DNA, the CDR3 is TGTGCCAGCAGCCCCACTCTTTTAGACTATGGCTACACCTTC.

V gene TRBV6-6 combines with J gene TRBJ1-5; 9 bases match TRBD1. Trimming cost V 6 bases and J 6 bases; bases outside gene matches: 6. Germline CDR1 is MNHNY and CDR2 is SVGAGI (reference sequence). The CDR3 length is 14 residues. The CDR3 coding sequence is TGTGCCAGCAGCTACGGACAGGGGAGTCAGCCCCAGCATTTT. Translation: CASSYGQGSQPQHF.